This passage covers 27 T cell receptor beta chains from one sample sequenced in a study of OX40 agonist ivuxolimab in advanced cancers. Libraries were prepared by immunoSEQ multiplex PCR; TCRdb keeps only in-frame clonotypes and omits some of them. The table shows about 98,000 clones, with 88% occurring only once. The sample was CD4+ or CD8+ T cells sorted from blood, taken in a trial of the OX40 agonist ivuxolimab. These receptors all come from an adult with an advanced solid tumor such as melanoma, head and neck, liver or kidney cancer.

The chain has TRBV18 and TRBJ1-1, with D perhaps TRBD1 (5 bases). CDR3 length equals 12 residues. V was trimmed by 11 bases and J by 2 bases, leaving 12 bases between them. Germline V gives CDR1 KGHSH, CDR2 LQKENI. CDR3 loop: CASGQRNTEAFF. The CDR3 DNA is TGTGCCTCGGGGCAGCGTAACACTGAAGCTTTCTTT.

This clone was observed once. The rearrangement joins TRBV5-1 to TRBJ2-2; D gene ambiguous. The CDR3 is made up of 12 amino acids. Germline V CDR1 and CDR2: SGHRS, YFSETQ. Trimming removed 0 bases at V and 8 bases at J, with 5 bases between. The CDR3 region is CASSLDVGELFF. The CDR3 coding sequence is TGCGCCAGCAGCTTGGACGTGGGGGAGCTGTTTTTT. Drawing the rest from reference TRBV5-1 and TRBJ2-2, the complete variable domain is KAGVTQTPRYLIKTRGQQVTLSCSPISGHRSVSWYQQTPGQGLQFLFEYFSETQRNKGNFPGRFSGRQFSNSRSEMNVSTLELGDSALYLCASSLDVGELFFGEGSRLTVL.

The chain is built from TRBV2 and TRBJ2-2; 10 bases line up with TRBD2. This CDR3 comprises 14 residues. V was pared by 7 bases and J by 6 bases, with 5 bases of the junction left unmatched. In germline, CDR1 is SNHLY, CDR2 FYNNEI. CDR3 sequence (DNA): TGTGCCAGCACTAGCGGGAGAGGGGCCGGGGAGCTGTTTTTT. It specifies CASTSGRGAGELFF. Full variable domain (rest looked up from reference TRBV2 and TRBJ2-2): EPEVTQTPSHQVTQMGQEVILRCVPISNHLYFYWYRQILGQKVEFLVSFYNNEISEKSEIFDDQFSVERPDGSNFTLKIRSTKLEDSAMYFCASTSGRGAGELFFGEGSRLTVL.

This clone is a singleton in its sample. J is TRBJ2-3 and V is TRBV19, with 13 positions matching TRBD2. Per the germline V gene, CDR1 is LNHDA and CDR2 is SQIVND (reference sequence). V trimming: 4 bases; J trimming: 0 bases; junction bases outside the gene matches: 4. This CDR3 spans 17 amino acids. The CDR3 DNA follows: TGTGCCAGTAGTACGGGACTAGCGGGAACCAGCACAGATACGCAGTATTTT. Amino acid sequence: CASSTGLAGTSTDTQYF.

The rearrangement links TRBV28 to TRBJ2-7; the match to TRBD2 covers 8 bases. Germline CDR1 reads MDHEN; CDR2 reads SYDVKM. This CDR3 contains 14 residues. Trimming took 7 bases from V and 3 from J; bases not matched to a gene: 8. CDR3 amino acids: CASTSSGLGYEQYF. CDR3 in DNA: TGTGCCAGCACTTCTAGCGGGTTGGGCTACGAGCAGTACTTC.

The chain employs TRBV18 and TRBJ1-2; 8 nucleotides match TRBD1. This CDR3 comprises 15 residues. From germline, CDR1 is KGHSH and CDR2 LQKENI. V was clipped by 2 bases and J by 3 bases; unmatched bases: 5. The CDR3 coding sequence is TGTGCCAGCTCACCATCGGTACAGGGGGACTATGGCTACACCTTC. This translates into CASSPSVQGDYGYTF.

The genes are TRBV30 and TRBJ1-1; D perhaps matches TRBD1 (5 bases). Deletions cut 0 bases from V and 0 bases from J, with 11 bases between. The length of the CDR3 is 15 residues. CDR1 and CDR2 from the germline V gene are GTSNPN and SVGIG (reference sequence). CDR3 sequence: CAWSVPGRLNTEAFF. CDR3 DNA sequence: TGTGCCTGGAGTGTACCAGGGCGGTTGAACACTGAAGCTTTCTTT.

The chain employs TRBV11-2 and TRBJ2-4, with D hard to call. Germline V lookup: CDR1 SGHAT, CDR2 FQNNGV. The CDR3 extends over 13 amino acids. V lost 7 bases, J lost 1 base, and 8 bases lay in between. CDR3 protein: CASTPHAKNIQYF. In DNA, the CDR3 is TGTGCCAGCACCCCCCACGCCAAAAACATTCAGTACTTC.

The gene calls are TRBV7-9 and TRBJ2-2; D ambiguous. This CDR3 has 9 residues. Germline V CDR1 and CDR2: SEHNR, FQNEAQ (reference sequence). V lost 8 bases and J 8 bases, leaving 3 bases between the germline ends. The CDR3: CASGGELFF. The CDR3 DNA follows: TGTGCCAGCGGGGGGGAGCTGTTTTTT.

The gene calls are TRBV19 and TRBJ2-1, with TRBD2 identical over 16 bases. The germline CDR1 and CDR2 sequences are LNHDA and SQIVND (reference sequence). V was pared by 6 bases and J by 10 bases, with 0 bases of the junction left unmatched. This CDR3 spans 13 amino acids. The CDR3 coding sequence is TGTGCCAGTAGGGGACTAGCGGGAGGGGAGCAGTTCTTC. Its translation is CASRGLAGGEQFF. The variable domain in full, completed from reference TRBV19 and TRBJ2-1, reads DGGITQSPKYLFRKEGQNVTLSCEQNLNHDAMYWYRQDPGQGLRLIYYSQIVNDFQKGDIAEGYSVSREKKESFPLTVTSAQKNPTAFYLCASRGLAGGEQFFGPGTRLTVL.

The chain employs TRBV5-3 and TRBJ2-4; D is ambiguous. TRBV5-3 is noted as an ORF with a role that remains uncertain. The CDR3 sequence is 13 residues long. V lost 0 bases, J lost 1 base, and 2 bases lay in between. For the CDR3, the DNA is TGTGCCAGAAGCTTGGTTGCCAAAAACATTCAGTACTTC. Its translation: CARSLVAKNIQYF.

The chain links TRBV19 to TRBJ2-5; TRBD2 aligns across 8 bases. Germline V gene data show CDR1 as LNHDA and CDR2 as SQIVND (reference sequence). The V gene end was trimmed by 4 bases and the J gene end by 6 bases; junction bases not matched to a gene: 10. The length of the CDR3 is 15 residues. The CDR3 spells CASSNLAGGLKTQYF. CDR3 bases: TGTGCCAGTAGTAACTTGGCGGGAGGATTGAAGACCCAGTACTTC. The whole variable domain, filled in from reference TRBV19 and TRBJ2-5, reads DGGITQSPKYLFRKEGQNVTLSCEQNLNHDAMYWYRQDPGQGLRLIYYSQIVNDFQKGDIAEGYSVSREKKESFPLTVTSAQKNPTAFYLCASSNLAGGLKTQYFGPGTRLLVL.

The DNA for the CDR3 is TGTGCCAGCAGCTTATACAGGGGGGACACTGAAGCTTTCTTT. The encoded protein is CASSLYRGDTEAFF. The chain is built from TRBV7-2 and TRBJ1-1; TRBD1 agrees at 8 bases. After removal of 2 bases from V and 3 bases from J, the junction contained 2 bases not matched to a gene. CDR1 and CDR2 from the germline V gene are SGHTA and FQGNSA. This CDR3 contains 14 residues.

The J gene is TRBJ1-6, the V gene TRBV28, with 8 bases matching TRBD1. The CDR3 covers 15 residues. Germline CDR1 reads MDHEN; CDR2 reads SYDVKM. V lost 6 bases, J lost 9 bases, and 10 bases stayed unmatched. The CDR3: CASSQPTGAGSPLHF. CDR3 coding DNA: TGTGCCAGCAGCCAACCGACAGGGGCGGGTTCACCCCTCCACTTT.

This sequence joins TRBV5-6 and TRBJ2-1; 9 bases line up with TRBD2. Germline CDR1 SGHDT, CDR2 YYEEEE. V shed 0 bases and J 9 bases; nucleotides not matched to a gene: 7. The CDR3 contains 15 residues. The CDR3 coding sequence is TGTGCCAGCAGCTTGGCCCAAGCGGGAGGAGGTGAGCAGTTCTTC. Its protein is CASSLAQAGGGEQFF.

The rearrangement uses TRBV18 and TRBJ1-2, with TRBD1 matching over 7 bases. V lost 6 bases, J lost 2 bases, and 9 bases stayed unmatched. The CDR3 sequence is 15 residues long. CDR1 KGHSH and CDR2 LQKENI come from the germline V gene. The CDR3 is CASSSGTERNYGYTF. The CDR3 DNA sequence: TGTGCCAGCTCCTCCGGGACAGAGAGGAACTATGGCTACACCTTC.

In its sample, this clone was seen a few times. This rearrangement joins TRBV6-4 to TRBJ2-1; possible D gene TRBD2, 5 bases. The CDR3 loop spans 15 amino acids. CDR1 is MRHNA, CDR2 SNTAGT, per germline. V was pared by 4 bases and J by 0 bases, with 10 bases between. The CDR3 spells CASSVEGSSYNEQFF. The CDR3 nucleotides are TGTGCCAGCAGTGTTGAGGGAAGCTCCTACAATGAGCAGTTCTTC.

J is TRBJ1-6 and V is TRBV27; 9 nucleotides align to TRBD1. Germline CDR1 is MNHEY and CDR2 is SMNVEV (reference sequence). The CDR3 has 13 residues. With 8 bases clipped from V and 8 bases from J, the junction kept 4 bases outside the gene matches. This CDR3 reads CASPDRGHSPLHF. The CDR3 DNA is TGTGCCAGCCCGGACAGGGGTCATTCACCCCTCCACTTT.

CDR3 sequence reads: CASSYIENSPLHF. The CDR3 DNA follows: TGTGCCAGCAGTTACATAGAGAATTCACCCCTCCACTTT. The V gene is TRBV6-6, the J gene TRBJ1-6; D unresolved. This CDR3 is built from 13 residues. Trimming took off 2 bases at V and 7 bases at J, with 6 bases between the two ends. Germline V gene sequence: CDR1 MNHNY, CDR2 SVGAGI (reference sequence).

This clone has a single count. Other DNA sequences in the same sample also yield this CDR3. The chain carries TRBV19 and TRBJ1-3; D gene uncertain. In germline, CDR1 is LNHDA, CDR2 SQIVND (reference sequence). V was trimmed by 8 bases and J by 0 bases, leaving 11 bases between them. CDR3 size: 14 residues. The CDR3 loop reads CASSTGSSGNTIYF. The CDR3, as DNA: TGTGCCAGTTCAACCGGCAGCTCTGGAAACACCATATATTTT.

V and J are TRBV5-1 and TRBJ1-2; 7 bases are a match to TRBD1. The CDR3 loop spans 14 amino acids. The germline gives CDR1 SGHRS, CDR2 YFSETQ. After removal of 4 bases from V and 8 bases from J, the junction contained 11 bases not matched to a gene. CDR3 sequence: CASSPEGRGLGYTF. In DNA, the CDR3 is TGCGCCAGCAGCCCGGAGGGCAGGGGGTTAGGCTACACCTTC.

Remarks on this clone: The sample contains more than one DNA sequence encoding this CDR3. The chain couples TRBV6-5 to TRBJ1-1; no firm D call. Germline V lookup: CDR1 MNHEY, CDR2 SVGAGI. Trimming removed 0 bases from V and 1 base from J, with 3 bases in between. The CDR3 sequence is 13 residues long. Here the CDR3 reads CASSYSRNTEAFF. CDR3 coding DNA: TGTGCCAGCAGTTACTCGAGGAACACTGAAGCTTTCTTT.

The chain uses TRBV20-1 and TRBJ2-5; D gene uncertain. Germline V lookup: CDR1 DFQATT, CDR2 SNEGSKA (reference sequence). Trimming removed 5 bases at V and 4 bases at J, with 8 bases between. The CDR3 has 11 residues. The CDR3 sequence is CSAEPRETQYF. In DNA form, the CDR3 reads TGCAGTGCTGAGCCACGAGAGACCCAGTACTTC.

The gene calls are TRBV19 and TRBJ1-5; 10 nucleotides match TRBD1. Germline V gene data show CDR1 as LNHDA and CDR2 as SQIVND (reference sequence). The CDR3 is made up of 15 amino acids. Unmatched junction bases numbered 6, after V lost 6 bases and J lost 4 bases. DNA of the CDR3: TGTGCCAGTAGCATGACAGGGGGCCCAAATCAGCCCCAGCATTTT. Translating gives CASSMTGGPNQPQHF.

The chain couples TRBV30 to TRBJ1-4, with D tentatively TRBD1 (5 bases). V lost 1 base, J lost 7 bases, and 10 bases lay in between. CDR1 is GTSNPN and CDR2 is SVGIG in the germline V gene (reference sequence). CDR3 length equals 13 residues. The CDR3 region is CAWSGGLAEKLFF. The CDR3 DNA follows: TGTGCCTGGAGTGGGGGACTCGCTGAAAAACTGTTTTTT. Variable domain in full (rest from reference TRBV30 and TRBJ1-4): SQTIHQWPATLVQPVGSPLSLECTVEGTSNPNLYWYRQAAGRGLQLLFYSVGIGQISSEVPQNLSASRPQDRQFILSSKKLLLSDSGFYLCAWSGGLAEKLFFGSGTQLSVL.

The V and J genes are TRBV9 and TRBJ1-2; 7 positions match TRBD1. Per germline, CDR1 SGDLS and CDR2 YYNGEE. The V and J ends lost 4 bases and 9 bases, in that order; junction bases with no gene match: 9. The CDR3 extends over 13 amino acids. The CDR3 sequence is CASSTGQEGSYTF. CDR3 sequence (DNA): TGTGCCAGCAGCACCGGACAGGAGGGAAGCTACACCTTC.

The CDR3 nucleotides read TGCGCCAGCAGCCGGACAGGGTATGGCTACACCTTC. The encoded protein is CASSRTGYGYTF. This chain joins TRBV4-3 and TRBJ1-2; TRBD1 matches at 8 bases. The CDR3 runs 12 residues. The V segment lost 4 bases and the J segment 5 bases; nucleotides outside the gene matches: 0. Germline lookup yields CDR1 LGHNA and CDR2 YSLEER.